These 17 T cell receptor beta chains share one sample of origin, sequenced in a study of blood T cell repertoires in COVID-19. Profiling relied on immunoSEQ multiplex PCR, and the TCRdb table lists in-frame clones only, not all of them. The repertoire holds 250,000 or so clones, under 90% seen once, with approximately 4% in the top ten. Source material: peripheral blood. These receptors were obtained from a man aged 55 to 70 with acute or convalescent COVID-19.

The CDR3, as DNA: TGTGCCAGCAGTTGGGAGTGGCCCAGCTCGAGGCATGAGCAGTTCTTC. Encoded protein: CASSWEWPSSRHEQFF. The rearrangement uses TRBV6-6 and TRBJ2-1, with a possible D match to TRBD2 (5 bases). V was cut by 4 bases and J by 8 bases, with 21 bases left in between. The CDR3 length is 16 residues. The germline CDR1 and CDR2 sequences are MNHNY and SVGAGI (reference sequence).

V usage is TRBV18 and J usage is TRBJ2-5; 7 bases agree with TRBD2. Germline lookup yields CDR1 KGHSH and CDR2 LQKENI. J gave up 5 bases and V 1 base, and 10 bases lay outside the gene matches. The CDR3 has 16 amino acids. CDR3 in DNA: TGTGCCAGCTCACCACTGCGGGGGTTAGCCCTGGAGACCCAGTACTTC. This codes for CASSPLRGLALETQYF.

This clone was seen just once. The genes are TRBV19 and TRBJ1-1, with D tentatively TRBD1 (5 bases). Germline V gene lookup returns CDR1 LNHDA and CDR2 SQIVND (reference sequence). V was clipped by 7 bases and J by 1 base, with 22 bases between them. This CDR3 is 17 amino acids long. In DNA form, the CDR3 reads TGTGCCAGTAACAATGGGCCAGGGATCGTAGCGAACACTGAAGCTTTCTTT. It encodes CASNNGPGIVANTEAFF.

The genes are TRBV2 and TRBJ1-2, with TRBD1 identical over 9 bases. The length of the CDR3 is 18 residues. Germline CDR1 reads SNHLY; CDR2 reads FYNNEI. The V and J ends lost 3 bases and 4 bases, in that order; junction bases with no gene match: 15. CDR3 sequence reads: CASSDRDRVTLSLYGYTF. The CDR3, as DNA: TGTGCCAGCAGTGATAGGGACAGGGTGACTCTATCTCTCTATGGCTACACCTTC.

The chain uses TRBV13 and TRBJ2-7; D possibly corresponds to TRBD2 (6 bases). Germline assignment: CDR1 PRHDT and CDR2 FYEKMQ (reference sequence). The CDR3 runs 14 residues. Trimming stripped 6 bases from V and 3 bases from J, with 15 bases between. The CDR3, as DNA: TGTGCCAGCAGTTCCGGGGGAGTCTACTACGAGCAGTACTTC. Translation gives CASSSGGVYYEQYF.

This sequence joins TRBV24-1 and TRBJ2-1; 14 nucleotides agree with TRBD2. Germline V lookup: CDR1 KGHDR, CDR2 SFDVKD. This CDR3 has 16 amino acids. Trimming took 4 bases from V and 8 from J; bases not matched to a gene: 6. CDR3 sequence: CATSDRTSGGWDEQFF. The CDR3, as DNA: TGTGCCACCAGTGACAGGACTAGCGGGGGGTGGGATGAGCAGTTCTTC.

This clone has only a few counts. The gene calls are TRBV18 and TRBJ2-4, with D maybe TRBD1 (6 bases). Germline CDR1 is KGHSH and CDR2 is LQKENI. The V and J ends lost 3 bases and 1 base respectively, with 10 bases between them. The CDR3 is 15 amino acids. As DNA, the CDR3 is TGTGCCAGCTCACCCGGTCAGGGGGCCAAAAACATTCAGTACTTC. As protein: CASSPGQGAKNIQYF.

The chain uses TRBV5-1 and TRBJ1-2, with D possibly being TRBD1 (6 bases). V was trimmed by 0 bases and J by 4 bases, leaving 13 bases between them. The CDR3 has 15 residues. Germline V gives CDR1 SGHRS, CDR2 YFSETQ. The CDR3 here is CASSLVPGDIYGYTF. The DNA for the CDR3 is TGCGCCAGCAGCTTGGTTCCAGGGGACATCTATGGCTACACCTTC.

The chain couples TRBV6-4 to TRBJ1-2; D gene unclear. Germline values: CDR1 MRHNA, CDR2 SNTAGT. The CDR3 length is 13 residues. V lost 6 bases, J lost 4 bases, and 12 bases lay in between. CDR3 sequence reads: CASRADSSYGYTF. The CDR3 DNA sequence: TGTGCCAGCAGGGCAGACTCATCCTATGGCTACACCTTC.

V gene TRBV4-3 combines with J gene TRBJ2-1, with 7 bases identical to TRBD2. The V gene end was trimmed by 0 bases and the J gene end by 6 bases; junction bases not matched to a gene: 8. CDR3 length equals 16 residues. Looked up from germline, CDR1 is LGHNA and CDR2 is YSLEER. The CDR3 sequence is CASSQDKREAANEQFF. The CDR3 nucleotides read TGCGCCAGCAGCCAAGATAAACGGGAGGCGGCCAATGAGCAGTTCTTC.

This clone occurred once. The V call is TRBV4-1, the J call TRBJ1-1; perhaps TRBD1 as D (5 bases). In germline, CDR1 is MGHRA, CDR2 YSYEKL. V was shortened by 1 base and J by 5 bases, with 14 bases between the two germline ends. The CDR3 is 15 residues long. The CDR3 sequence is CASSQGRGGRTEAFF. CDR3 nucleotide sequence: TGCGCCAGCAGCCAAGGTAGGGGCGGGAGAACTGAAGCTTTCTTT.

This chain links TRBV13 with TRBJ2-7; TRBD2 matches at 7 bases. CDR1 is PRHDT and CDR2 is FYEKMQ in the germline V gene (reference sequence). Trimming removed 0 bases from V and 0 bases from J; junction bases left unmatched: 5. This CDR3 contains 16 residues. This CDR3 is CASSLGAGRYSYEQYF. CDR3 nucleotides: TGTGCCAGCAGCTTAGGGGCCGGGAGGTACTCCTACGAGCAGTACTTC.

This chain uses TRBV4-1 with TRBJ1-2; maybe TRBD1 (6 bases). The CDR3 is 17 amino acids. Trimming took 1 base from V and 0 from J, leaving 15 bases between them. Germline lookup yields CDR1 MGHRA and CDR2 YSYEKL. The CDR3 coding sequence is TGCGCCAGCAGCCAAGGGGGGGGGCGAGGAGCTAACTATGGCTACACCTTC. Translation: CASSQGGGRGANYGYTF.

The rearrangement uses TRBV29-1 and TRBJ2-2; TRBD1 agrees at 11 bases. The CDR3 contains 16 residues. Germline CDR1 is SQVTM and CDR2 is ANQGSEA. The trim removed 3 bases at V and 7 bases at J, leaving 10 bases unmatched. The CDR3 DNA is TGCAGCGTTGATCCCCATGGACAGGGGGCGGGCGGGGAGCTGTTTTTT. This encodes CSVDPHGQGAGGELFF.

This sequence joins TRBV7-2 and TRBJ2-3, with TRBD2 matching 15 bases. Per the germline V gene, CDR1 is SGHTA and CDR2 is FQGNSA. The CDR3 runs 18 residues. V was clipped by 1 base and J by 3 bases; unmatched bases: 5. The CDR3 reads CASSLVAGLAGGTDTQYF. CDR3 DNA sequence: TGTGCCAGCAGCTTAGTCGCGGGACTAGCGGGAGGAACAGATACGCAGTATTTT.

The rearrangement uses TRBV19 and TRBJ2-7; 7 nucleotides match TRBD1. This CDR3 has 18 residues. The trim removed 8 bases at V and 0 bases at J, leaving 19 bases unmatched. Germline V CDR1 and CDR2: LNHDA, SQIVND (reference sequence). CDR3 nucleotides: TGTGCCAGTCCCCTTAGACCCGCCGGGACAGAAAGCTCCTACGAGCAGTACTTC. Protein product: CASPLRPAGTESSYEQYF.

The chain uses TRBV28 and TRBJ1-2; D not certain. Germline loops: CDR1 MDHEN, CDR2 SYDVKM. The CDR3 covers 13 residues. Deletions cut 0 bases from V and 8 bases from J, with 10 bases between. In DNA form, the CDR3 reads TGTGCCAGCAGTTTATGGGTTAGAGGCGGCTACACCTTC. Protein sequence: CASSLWVRGGYTF.